The T cell receptor beta chain under discussion was sequenced for a study of regulatory T cells in long-lasting Graves disease. V shed 4 bases and J 5 bases; nucleotides not matched to a gene: 5. Germline values: CDR1 ENHRY, CDR2 SYGVKD. The CDR3 loop spans 15 amino acids. This clonotype occurred a few times. Documented time point: newly diagnosed GD, antithyroid drugs for less than 3 months. The TCR library was prepared using RNA isolated from PBMCs. Assembly of TCR beta libraries relied on iRepertoire HTBI primers together with Arm-PCR of CDR3 regions. MiXCR was run by TCRdb on the multiplex PCR reads, yielding one entry per CDR3 protein. The repertoire has about 620,000 distinct CDR3 sequences, about 15% of them found once; the top ten carry 18%. This same sample was also part of a study on T cells in Graves' hyperthyroidism and ophthalmopathy. That report adds: From stable hyperthyroidism, ophthalmopathy was set apart by a 13 V-J model.

The gene calls are TRBV10-3 and TRBJ2-1, with TRBD1 identical over 10 bases. The receptor's source is a woman younger than 45 with Graves disease. Sample: peripheral blood mononuclear cells (PBMCs), taken at new diagnosis, from a patient treated with antithyroid drugs. Written as DNA, the CDR3 is TGTGCCATCAGTGCTAGGGACAGGGGCAACAATGAGCAGTTCTTC. Its protein product is CAISARDRGNNEQFF.